The 20 T cell receptor beta chains given below trace back to one sample, sequenced in a study of T cell responses to AZD1222 COVID-19 vaccine. Sequenced by immunoSEQ multiplex PCR; TCRdb stores in-frame clones only, minus some. The table lists some 130,000 clones, roughly 93% of them singletons. Sequencing was performed on peripheral blood, taken 28 days after the second AZD1222 dose. The source is an adult who received the AZD1222 COVID-19 vaccine.

The rearrangement joins TRBV11-1 to TRBJ1-1; possible D gene TRBD1, 6 bases. Germline CDR1 and CDR2: SGHAT and FQDESV (reference sequence). This CDR3 is 16 amino acids long. The V gene lost 1 base and the J gene lost 3 bases, with 15 bases spanning the gap. CDR3 residues: CASSLGQAGRDTEAFF. The CDR3 DNA is TGTGCCAGCAGCTTAGGACAGGCCGGAAGGGACACTGAAGCTTTCTTT.

The chain has TRBV18 and TRBJ1-2; D uncertain. The CDR3 totals 14 residues. Trimming stripped 2 bases from V and 0 bases from J, with 7 bases between. The germline CDR1 and CDR2 sequences are KGHSH and LQKENI. CDR3 sequence reads: CASSPGPTNYGYTF. In DNA form, the CDR3 reads TGTGCCAGCTCACCAGGCCCTACTAACTATGGCTACACCTTC.

The rearrangement joins TRBV9 to TRBJ2-1, with 12 bases lining up with TRBD2. The V segment lost 2 bases and the J segment 8 bases; nucleotides outside the gene matches: 5. Germline V lookup: CDR1 SGDLS, CDR2 YYNGEE. The CDR3 loop spans 15 amino acids. This CDR3 reads CASSVTSGSIDEQFF. DNA of the CDR3: TGTGCCAGCAGCGTGACTAGCGGGAGTATTGATGAGCAGTTCTTC. The full variable domain, rest sourced from reference TRBV9 and TRBJ2-1, is DSGVTQTPKHLITATGQRVTLRCSPRSGDLSVYWYQQSLDQGLQFLIQYYNGEERAKGNILERFSAQQFPDLHSELNLSSLELGDSALYFCASSVTSGSIDEQFFGPGTRLTVL.

The CDR3 spells CASSLLGVNEQFF. The CDR3 DNA reads as TGTGCCAGCAGCCTCCTCGGAGTAAATGAGCAGTTCTTC. The chain combines TRBV9 with TRBJ2-1; D remains ambiguous. Germline V gene lookup returns CDR1 SGDLS and CDR2 YYNGEE. V shed 4 bases and J shed 7 bases, with 12 bases lying between them. CDR3 size: 13 residues.

This clone has only a few counts. The chain uses TRBV6-1 and TRBJ1-2, with 7 bases that match TRBD1. This CDR3 has 14 amino acids. Germline V gene sequence: CDR1 MNHNS, CDR2 SASEGT. V trimming: 1 base; J trimming: 4 bases; junction bases outside the gene matches: 3. The CDR3 here is CASSEVRDSYGYTF. The CDR3 DNA reads as TGTGCCAGCAGTGAAGTAAGGGACAGCTATGGCTACACCTTC.

The rearrangement links TRBV6-5 to TRBJ2-5; D is uncertain. The CDR3 contains 14 residues. Looked up from germline, CDR1 is MNHEY and CDR2 is SVGAGI. Trimming cost V 1 base and J 2 bases, with 8 bases left between them. The CDR3 sequence: CASSYWAVQETQYF. Here the CDR3 DNA reads TGTGCCAGCAGTTACTGGGCAGTACAAGAGACCCAGTACTTC.

The rearrangement links TRBV19 to TRBJ2-1, with TRBD2 matching 9 bases. This CDR3 has 15 residues. J gave up 6 bases and V 6 bases, and 9 bases lay outside the gene matches. Per the germline V gene, CDR1 is LNHDA and CDR2 is SQIVND (reference sequence). In nucleotides, the CDR3 is TGTGCCAGTAGCCGGGATGGCGGGGGGGGCAATGAGCAGTTCTTC. It translates to CASSRDGGGGNEQFF.

This rearrangement joins TRBV6-6 to TRBJ2-2, with TRBD2 identical over 7 bases. The V segment lost 5 bases and the J segment 0 bases; nucleotides outside the gene matches: 9. Germline assignment: CDR1 MNHNY and CDR2 SVGAGI (reference sequence). The length of the CDR3 is 17 residues. As DNA, the CDR3 is TGTGCCAGCAGTCCAAATAGCGGGTGGGCGAACACCGGGGAGCTGTTTTTT. Its translation is CASSPNSGWANTGELFF.

This chain joins TRBV5-1 and TRBJ1-1; D unresolved. The ends were cut back, 0 bases at V and 5 bases at J, with 14 bases in the middle. The germline V gene encodes CDR1 SGHRS and CDR2 YFSETQ. This CDR3 contains 15 residues. Here the CDR3 reads CASSLGARLGTEAFF. The DNA of the CDR3 is TGCGCCAGCAGCTTGGGGGCCAGGTTAGGGACTGAAGCTTTCTTT.

This clone was seen a single time. The J gene is TRBJ1-6, the V gene TRBV2, with D possibly matching TRBD1 (6 bases). The germline gives CDR1 SNHLY, CDR2 FYNNEI. This CDR3 has 14 residues. V was cut by 5 bases and J by 9 bases, with 14 bases left in between. In DNA form, the CDR3 reads TGTGCCAGCAGTCCCACGGGCAGGGGTTCACCCCTCCACTTT. This encodes CASSPTGRGSPLHF.

The chain joins TRBV5-1 to TRBJ2-6, with D tentatively TRBD1 or TRBD2 (6 bases each). V lost 7 bases, J lost 14 bases, and 19 bases lay in between. The V gene's germline CDR1 is SGHRS and CDR2 YFSETQ. CDR3 length: 13 residues. The CDR3 here is CASASGPGAFLTF. The CDR3 bases are TGCGCCAGCGCATCCGGGCCGGGGGCATTCCTGACTTTC.

J is TRBJ1-5 and V is TRBV5-6; D not resolved. CDR1 and CDR2 (germline): SGHDT, YYEEEE. The CDR3 loop spans 16 amino acids. V gave up 3 bases and J gave up 4 bases, with 17 bases separating them. CDR3 bases: TGTGCCAGCAGCTCTGGGATCCACAGAATTAATCAGCCCCAGCATTTT. Translated: CASSSGIHRINQPQHF.

The chain combines TRBV19 with TRBJ1-6, with 10 bases lining up with TRBD1. The CDR3 runs to 15 residues. Germline V gene data show CDR1 as LNHDA and CDR2 as SQIVND (reference sequence). V lost 5 bases to trimming and J lost 9 bases; unmatched junction nucleotides: 7. The CDR3 reads CASSPRDRGGSPLHF. In DNA form, the CDR3 reads TGTGCCAGTAGTCCCCGGGACAGGGGTGGTTCACCCCTCCACTTT.

The chain employs TRBV18 and TRBJ1-4; 7 nucleotides match TRBD1. The junction had 10 bases not matched to a gene; V was cut back by 5 bases and J by 4 bases. Germline CDR1 is KGHSH and CDR2 is LQKENI. This CDR3 comprises 16 residues. The CDR3 is CASSKETGENNEKLFF. CDR3 bases: TGTGCCAGCTCAAAGGAAACAGGGGAAAATAATGAAAAACTGTTTTTT.

This sequence joins TRBV5-1 and TRBJ1-3; D gene ambiguous. Trimming removed 4 bases at V and 0 bases at J, with 11 bases between. CDR1 is SGHRS and CDR2 is YFSETQ in the germline V gene. The CDR3 sequence is 15 residues long. CDR3 nucleotide sequence: TGCGCCAGCAGCCCGAGGGATAACTCTGGAAACACCATATATTTT. Its protein is CASSPRDNSGNTIYF.

The chain couples TRBV28 to TRBJ2-7, with TRBD1 matching over 7 bases. Per germline, CDR1 MDHEN and CDR2 SYDVKM. With 3 bases clipped from V and 4 bases from J, the junction kept 9 bases outside the gene matches. CDR3 size: 15 residues. CDR3 sequence reads: CASSLLQGIIYEQYF. The DNA for the CDR3 is TGTGCCAGCAGTTTGCTACAGGGGATTATATACGAGCAGTACTTC.

The chain joins TRBV20-1 to TRBJ1-6; 12 bases align to TRBD1. CDR3 length equals 17 residues. Unmatched junction bases numbered 11, after V lost 3 bases and J lost 8 bases. The germline CDR1 and CDR2 sequences are DFQATT and SNEGSKA (reference sequence). The CDR3 loop is CSASGTGGPPADSPLHF. The CDR3 DNA sequence: TGCAGTGCTAGTGGGACAGGGGGCCCACCGGCGGATTCACCCCTCCACTTT.

The rearrangement uses TRBV19 and TRBJ1-2, with a weak D call TRBD1 (5 bases). V gave up 4 bases and J gave up 8 bases, with 20 bases separating them. Germline V gene sequence: CDR1 LNHDA, CDR2 SQIVND (reference sequence). The CDR3 contains 15 residues. Here the CDR3 reads CASSRDRYDLGGYTF. DNA for the CDR3: TGTGCCAGTAGTAGGGACCGCTACGACCTCGGAGGCTACACCTTC.

This chain joins TRBV11-3 and TRBJ2-1; tentatively, D is TRBD1 or TRBD2 (5 bases each). V was pared by 2 bases and J by 5 bases, with 16 bases between. CDR3 length: 16 residues. Germline values: CDR1 SGHNT, CDR2 YENEEA. The DNA of the CDR3 is TGTGCCAGCAGCTTAAATTTCGTGGGACCCAACAATGAGCAGTTCTTC. It is translated as CASSLNFVGPNNEQFF.

CDR3 nucleotide sequence: TGTGCCAGCAGCTTAGCGCAGGGAAACACAGATACGCAGTATTTT. Translated: CASSLAQGNTDTQYF. The chain joins TRBV7-3 to TRBJ2-3; D may be TRBD1 (5 bases). The CDR3 runs to 15 residues. Germline V gives CDR1 SGHTA, CDR2 FQGTGA. The V end was cut by 2 bases, the J end by 2 bases, with 11 bases between.